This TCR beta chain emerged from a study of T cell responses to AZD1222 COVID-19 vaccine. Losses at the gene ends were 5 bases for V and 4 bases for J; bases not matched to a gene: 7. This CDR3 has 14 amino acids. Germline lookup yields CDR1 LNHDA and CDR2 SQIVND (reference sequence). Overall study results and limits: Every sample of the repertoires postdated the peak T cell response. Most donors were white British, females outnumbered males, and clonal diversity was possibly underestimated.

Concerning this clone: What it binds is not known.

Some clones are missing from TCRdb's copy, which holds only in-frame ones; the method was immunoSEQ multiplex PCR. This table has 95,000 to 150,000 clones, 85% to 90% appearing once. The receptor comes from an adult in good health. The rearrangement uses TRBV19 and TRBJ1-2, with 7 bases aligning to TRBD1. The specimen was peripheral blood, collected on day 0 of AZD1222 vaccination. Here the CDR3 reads CASSPPSGGYGYTF. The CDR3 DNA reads TGTGCCAGTAGTCCGCCTTCAGGGGGCTATGGCTACACCTTC.